The source of this T cell receptor (beta chain) is a study of T cells after yellow fever vaccination. Study-level points and caveats: Just a small share of clonotypes turned up in the CD4 compartment as well as the CD8 compartment. A weaker but faster secondary response was observed, peaking on day 5 versus 15.

TCRdb passed the 5' RACE reads through MiXCR, listing each CDR3 protein once. The table shows more than 250,000 distinct CDR3 sequences, with 6.5% to 8.5% occurring only once. V was pared by 1 base and J by 0 bases, with 10 bases between. From germline, CDR1 is SGHRS and CDR2 YFSETQ. CDR3 length: 15 amino acids. As regards this clonotype: Antigen specificity is unknown.

This clonotype was sampled from a man between 18 and 35 years old who received the YFV17D yellow fever vaccine. The rearrangement joins TRBV5-1 to TRBJ1-1, with no clear D. Material: PBMCs, obtained about 41 days after the first yellow fever vaccination. The CDR3 DNA reads as TGCGCCAGCAGCTTGTTTTTTGGGGTGAACACTGAAGCTTTCTTT. Protein product: CASSLFFGVNTEAFF.